The next 27 T cell receptor beta chains were all read from a single sample in a study of blood T cells in healthy people across ages. Combining a sample-barcoded 5' primer with a J-beta primer mix, a second PCR ran for roughly 7 to 11 cycles. TCRdb re-derived calls from the 5' RACE reads in MiXCR, one entry per CDR3 protein. The sample lists 1,300,000 or so distinct CDR3 sequences, around 59% occurring once. The sequencing input was blood. The receptors come from a man aged 18 to 35 in good health.

This chain connects TRBV6-4 to TRBJ2-7, with D uncertain. Trimming took off 4 bases at V and 1 base at J, with 11 bases between the two ends. The CDR3 is made up of 14 amino acids. Germline lookup yields CDR1 MRHNA and CDR2 SNTAGT. The CDR3 sequence is CASSVDLLSYEQYF. The CDR3 DNA is TGTGCCAGCAGTGTGGACCTCCTATCCTACGAGCAGTACTTC.

This clonotype was observed a handful of times. The chain employs TRBV4-2 and TRBJ1-6; 9 bases match TRBD1. Per the germline V gene, CDR1 is LGHNA and CDR2 is YNFKEQ. CDR3 length equals 19 residues. V shed 4 bases, J shed 9 bases, and the junction held 19 bases outside the gene matches. This CDR3 is CASSPVGTGLPRAGSPLHF. As DNA, the CDR3 is TGTGCCAGCAGCCCCGTCGGGACAGGGTTGCCGCGTGCGGGTTCACCCCTCCACTTT.

This chain connects TRBV11-2 to TRBJ2-1; the match to TRBD2 covers 7 bases. This CDR3 contains 16 residues. Germline V gene data show CDR1 as SGHAT and CDR2 as FQNNGV. V was pared by 5 bases and J by 3 bases, with 10 bases of the junction left unmatched. CDR3 protein: CASSTHRGSNYNEQFF. The DNA of the CDR3 is TGTGCCAGCAGCACACACCGCGGGAGTAACTACAATGAGCAGTTCTTC.

The rearrangement joins TRBV25-1 to TRBJ1-1; possible D gene TRBD1, 6 bases. CDR1 MGHDK and CDR2 SYGVNS come from the germline V gene. The germline V and J ends were trimmed by 4 bases and 1 base, with 19 bases remaining between them. This CDR3 has 17 amino acids. The CDR3 DNA follows: TGTGCCAGCAGTGCCCAAAAAGGGCAGGGACAGAACACTGAAGCTTTCTTT. Translated: CASSAQKGQGQNTEAFF.

This clonotype has just a few counts. CDR3: CASRPEGADSPLHF. CDR3 bases: TGTGCCAGCAGACCGGAGGGCGCGGATTCACCCCTCCACTTT. V usage is TRBV27 and J usage is TRBJ1-6; no definite D call. The V gene lost 6 bases and the J gene lost 8 bases, with 14 bases spanning the gap. The CDR3 is 14 residues long. The germline V gene encodes CDR1 MNHEY and CDR2 SMNVEV (reference sequence).

This clonotype appeared a few times. V gene TRBV4-3 combines with J gene TRBJ2-1; maybe TRBD1 (7 bases). This CDR3 comprises 15 residues. Deletions cut 1 base from V and 6 bases from J, with 13 bases between. From germline, CDR1 is LGHNA and CDR2 YSLEER. The CDR3 DNA is TGCGCCAGCAGCCAAGGGCGGGACAGCTTCAATGAGCAGTTCTTC. Its protein is CASSQGRDSFNEQFF.

V usage is TRBV24-1 and J usage is TRBJ2-5; 9 bases match TRBD1. The J segment lost 5 bases and the V segment lost 3 bases, leaving 12 bases of the junction unmatched. This CDR3 is 17 amino acids long. From germline, CDR1 is KGHDR and CDR2 SFDVKD. The CDR3 coding sequence is TGTGCCACCAGTGATCCCTCGGGACAGGGAGATTGGGAGACCCAGTACTTC. Its translation: CATSDPSGQGDWETQYF.

This clonotype has more than one count but fewer than ten. The rearrangement links TRBV15 to TRBJ2-3; D possibly corresponds to TRBD1 (5 bases). The germline V gene encodes CDR1 LNHNV and CDR2 YYDKDF (reference sequence). The CDR3 length is 13 residues. Trimming removed 3 bases at V and 5 bases at J, with 9 bases between. The CDR3 protein is CATSSTQGDTQYF. CDR3 nucleotides: TGTGCCACCAGCAGCACGCAGGGAGATACGCAGTATTTT.

The rearrangement uses TRBV5-1 and TRBJ2-1; D may be TRBD2 (6 bases). This CDR3 has 15 residues. Trimming shortened V by 1 base and J by 7 bases, and 15 bases separated the two germline ends. From germline, CDR1 is SGHRS and CDR2 YFSETQ. Written as DNA, the CDR3 is TGCGCCAGCAGCTTGATCGGAGGGTGGGGAAATGAGCAGTTCTTC. Encoded protein: CASSLIGGWGNEQFF.

The J gene is TRBJ1-1, the V gene TRBV28; D perhaps matches TRBD1 (6 bases). The CDR3 totals 18 residues. The germline V gene encodes CDR1 MDHEN and CDR2 SYDVKM. Trimming cost V 2 bases and J 3 bases, with 22 bases left between them. The CDR3 sequence: CASSLPLQGTWGDTEAFF. The CDR3, as DNA: TGTGCCAGCAGTTTACCCTTACAGGGTACCTGGGGGGACACTGAAGCTTTCTTT.

This clonotype showed up just a few times. The chain carries TRBV12-3 or TRBV12-4 and TRBJ2-1, with D possibly being TRBD2 (7 bases). The CDR3 is 17 residues long. V lost 6 bases to trimming and J lost 2 bases, with 20 bases between them. CDR3: CASSPHGRGLPYNEQFF. Written as DNA, the CDR3 is TGTGCCAGCAGCCCCCATGGGCGGGGGCTTCCCTACAATGAGCAGTTCTTC.

This clonotype came up once. The chain recombines TRBV4-3 with TRBJ1-4, with D uncertain. The CDR3 consists of 15 residues. The germline gives CDR1 LGHNA, CDR2 YSLEER. V shed 4 bases and J shed 4 bases, with 13 bases lying between them. In DNA, the CDR3 is TGCGCCAGCAGCCCCGGACGGCATGGTAATGAAAAACTGTTTTTT. This codes for CASSPGRHGNEKLFF.

The rearrangement uses TRBV6-6 and TRBJ1-2; D call uncertain. Germline V gene lookup returns CDR1 MNHNY and CDR2 SVGAGI (reference sequence). V dropped 2 bases and J dropped 6 bases, with 10 bases sitting between them. CDR3 length: 13 amino acids. CDR3 region: CASSYTRLNGYTF. CDR3 coding DNA: TGTGCCAGCAGTTACACCCGATTGAATGGCTACACCTTC.

For this clonotype: Just one base apart from a much larger clone, this may be a read error. The chain has TRBV12-3 or TRBV12-4 and TRBJ2-3; 8 nucleotides align to TRBD1. The CDR3 consists of 18 residues. CDR3 loop: CASSFGTGGWGFTDTQSF. CDR3 nucleotides: TGTGCCAGCAGTTTCGGAACAGGGGGATGGGGATTCACAGATACGCAGTCTTTT.

The chain links TRBV7-2 to TRBJ2-5, with TRBD2 matching 7 bases. This CDR3 comprises 17 residues. Trimming at V came to 1 base and at J to 1 base, leaving 9 bases not matched to a gene. CDR1 and CDR2 from the germline V gene are SGHTA and FQGNSA. The CDR3, as DNA: TGTGCCAGCAGCTTAGTAGCCCTGGCTAGCGGCCAAGAGACCCAGTACTTC. As protein: CASSLVALASGQETQYF.

The chain combines TRBV6-2 or TRBV6-3 with TRBJ2-7; D gene uncertain. Germline CDR1 and CDR2: MNHEY and SVGEGT. The CDR3 has 11 residues. Trimming pared 5 bases from V and 6 bases from J, leaving 8 bases between. As DNA, the CDR3 is TGTGCCAGCAGTCCCCTCCTCGAGCAGTACTTC. This codes for CASSPLLEQYF.

The chain is built from TRBV28 and TRBJ2-1; D ambiguous. The CDR3 totals 13 residues. Trimming shortened V by 3 bases and J by 5 bases, and 8 bases separated the two germline ends. Germline CDR1 MDHEN, CDR2 SYDVKM. This CDR3 reads CASSFSRDNEQFF. The CDR3 bases are TGTGCCAGCAGTTTCTCTCGGGACAATGAGCAGTTCTTC.

This clonotype was observed a few times. V gene TRBV5-1 combines with J gene TRBJ2-3, with D unclear. The CDR3 sequence is 17 residues long. Germline CDR1 reads SGHRS; CDR2 reads YFSETQ. Trimming shortened V by 4 bases and J by 2 bases, and 20 bases separated the two germline ends. As DNA, the CDR3 is TGCGCCAGCAGCACGTTTATTTCAATGGCCGCCACAGATACGCAGTATTTT. Protein: CASSTFISMAATDTQYF.

The chain recombines TRBV18 with TRBJ1-5; the D gene is possibly TRBD1 (5 bases). CDR1 is KGHSH, CDR2 LQKENI, per germline. V was pared by 6 bases and J by 0 bases, with 15 bases between. CDR3 length: 16 residues. CDR3 DNA sequence: TGTGCCAGCTCGACAGCCGGATACAATAGCAATCAGCCCCAGCATTTT. Amino acids: CASSTAGYNSNQPQHF.

This clonotype was seen a handful of times. This chain uses TRBV20-1 with TRBJ1-2, with D possibly TRBD1 on 5 matching bases. V lost 2 bases to trimming and J lost 4 bases, with 17 bases between them. Germline values: CDR1 DFQATT, CDR2 SNEGSKA (reference sequence). This CDR3 is built from 15 residues. The DNA of the CDR3 is TGCAGTGCTAGAAGGAGGGGCCAGGTCGTCTATGGCTACACCTTC. Protein sequence: CSARRRGQVVYGYTF.

This clonotype was counted between two and nine times. V gene TRBV3-1 combines with J gene TRBJ1-2; possible D gene TRBD1, 6 bases. This CDR3 contains 17 residues. The germline gives CDR1 LGHDT, CDR2 YNNKEL (reference sequence). The V and J ends lost 6 bases and 5 bases respectively, with 25 bases between them. The CDR3 region is CASRQTNRVEGVYGYTF. In DNA, the CDR3 is TGTGCCAGCAGACAAACCAACAGGGTCGAGGGGGTTTATGGCTACACCTTC.

The rearrangement uses TRBV12-3 or TRBV12-4 and TRBJ2-7; weak D call: TRBD2 (6 bases). The CDR3 has 15 amino acids. Trimming shortened V by 6 bases and J by 2 bases, and 17 bases separated the two germline ends. DNA of the CDR3: TGTGCCAGCAGAGGGGAGGCACAGGACGCCTACGAGCAGTACTTC. This translates into CASRGEAQDAYEQYF.

The chain has TRBV29-1 and TRBJ2-1; 11 bases line up with TRBD2. Germline CDR1 SQVTM, CDR2 ANQGSEA. This CDR3 is 15 amino acids long. The trim removed 4 bases at V and 4 bases at J, leaving 6 bases unmatched. The CDR3 sequence: CSVGPTSGRYNEQFF. In DNA form, the CDR3 reads TGCAGCGTTGGCCCTACTAGCGGGAGATACAATGAGCAGTTCTTC.

CDR3 sequence: CASSTVRIQDTSNPDTQYF. As DNA, the CDR3 is TGTGCCAGCAGCACCGTTCGGATACAAGATACGAGTAATCCAGATACGCAGTATTTT. This rearrangement joins TRBV7-9 to TRBJ2-3; D is unclear. The V gene lost 5 bases and the J gene lost 4 bases, with 28 bases spanning the gap. The CDR3 is 19 amino acids. The germline V gene has CDR1 SEHNR and CDR2 FQNEAQ (reference sequence).

This clonotype came up once. The genes are TRBV5-1 and TRBJ2-1; D gene ambiguous. Trimming took 0 bases from V and 4 from J, leaving 17 bases between them. The V gene's germline CDR1 is SGHRS and CDR2 YFSETQ. The CDR3 totals 17 residues. CDR3 sequence (DNA): TGCGCCAGCAGCTTGGAGCCCCCCGCCAGGTCGTACAATGAGCAGTTCTTC. Protein product: CASSLEPPARSYNEQFF.

This chain uses TRBV27 with TRBJ2-1; possibly TRBD2 for D (6 bases). The CDR3 runs to 15 residues. Trimming left V 2 bases short and J 10 bases short, with 18 bases between. Germline V gene sequence: CDR1 MNHEY, CDR2 SMNVEV (reference sequence). The CDR3 loop reads CASSLITGEAREQFF. CDR3 in DNA: TGTGCCAGCAGTTTAATAACGGGAGAGGCACGCGAGCAGTTCTTC.

The sample holds a few counts of this clonotype. The rearrangement uses TRBV4-1 and TRBJ2-1; TRBD2 matches 11 bases. The V segment lost 4 bases and the J segment 3 bases; nucleotides outside the gene matches: 11. Germline lookup yields CDR1 MGHRA and CDR2 YSYEKL. The CDR3 contains 18 residues. In nucleotides, the CDR3 is TGCGCCAGCAGCCCGCGCCCCGGGACTAGCGGAGACTACAATGAGCAGTTCTTC. Its translation is CASSPRPGTSGDYNEQFF.